The T cell receptor (beta chain) under discussion was sequenced for a study of T cell responses to AZD1222 COVID-19 vaccine. Study-level findings and limits: Females outnumbered males among donors, who were mostly white British; clonal diversity was possibly underestimated.

Sequenced by immunoSEQ multiplex PCR; TCRdb stores in-frame clones only, minus some. The table has around 100,000 clones, 87% seen once. Points on this clone: Its antigen is unknown.

The CDR3 has 13 amino acids. The V and J ends lost 4 bases and 6 bases respectively, with 12 bases between them. Germline V gives CDR1 SGHAT, CDR2 FQNNGV. Sample: peripheral blood, taken 28 days after the second AZD1222 dose. This TCR derives from an adult who received the AZD1222 COVID-19 vaccine. The chain combines TRBV11-2 with TRBJ1-2; D remains ambiguous. The CDR3 sequence: CASSSTRRNGYTF. In DNA, the CDR3 is TGTGCCAGCAGCTCGACCCGGAGAAATGGCTACACCTTC.